The source of this TCR beta chain is a study of CD8 T cells in ankylosing spondylitis. Trimming took 1 base from V and 1 from J, leaving 11 bases between them. The CDR3 totals 16 residues. Study results and limitations: Among TCR beta sequences, a motif of about 8 highly homologous variants appeared characteristic of ankylosing spondylitis blood. Some motif variants had been reported before (in reactive arthritis synovial fluid and blood).

Quantitative barcoded 5'-RACE was used to prepare TCR beta libraries. TCRdb itself ran the 5' RACE reads through MiXCR, one entry per CDR3 protein. The sample lists hundreds of thousands of distinct CDR3 sequences, around 16% occurring once. This clonotype occurred a few times. The antigen is undetermined. Sequencing was performed on blood, either unsorted or a sorted T cell fraction (not recorded which). The V and J genes are TRBV12-3 or TRBV12-4 and TRBJ1-5; no reliable D call. The sequence came from a male donor with ankylosing spondylitis. CDR3 DNA sequence: TGTGCCAGCAGTTTAGGGCATTACGAGAGCAATCAGCCCCAGCATTTT. Amino acids: CASSLGHYESNQPQHF.